This passage covers 27 T cell receptor beta chains from one sample sequenced in a study of blood T cell repertoires in COVID-19. Some clones are missing from TCRdb's copy, which holds only in-frame ones; the method was immunoSEQ multiplex PCR. Among approximately 210,000 clones listed, 84% were seen once. The sequencing sample was made of peripheral blood. Receptors originate from a woman aged 50 to 60 with active or convalescent COVID-19.

V is TRBV28 and J is TRBJ2-7; D unclear. CDR1 MDHEN and CDR2 SYDVKM come from the germline V gene. This CDR3 has 15 amino acids. The CDR3 sequence: CASNSPRLGSYQQYV. The CDR3 nucleotides read TGTGCCAGCAACTCCCCCCGGCTCGGTAGCTACCAGCAGTACGTC.

The chain links TRBV28 to TRBJ1-2; TRBD1 is a possible D gene (5 bases). This CDR3 comprises 14 residues. Per germline, CDR1 MDHEN and CDR2 SYDVKM. V lost 2 bases and J lost 4, with 11 bases in between. CDR3 DNA: TGTGCCAGCAGTTTAATCCAGGGAGGCTATGGCTACACCTTC. It yields the protein CASSLIQGGYGYTF.

This chain connects TRBV6-6 to TRBJ2-7; 9 nucleotides match TRBD1. From germline, CDR1 is MNHNY and CDR2 SVGAGI (reference sequence). The trim removed 4 bases at V and 6 bases at J, leaving 4 bases unmatched. The CDR3 runs to 13 residues. The CDR3 here is CASSFTGGSEQYF. CDR3 sequence (DNA): TGTGCCAGCAGTTTTACAGGGGGCAGCGAGCAGTACTTC.

This clone was observed a few times. J is TRBJ2-2 and V is TRBV18, with TRBD1 as a possible D gene (6 bases). CDR1 is KGHSH, CDR2 LQKENI, per germline. The CDR3 contains 15 residues. Deletions cut 6 bases from V and 5 bases from J, with 16 bases between. CDR3 nucleotide sequence: TGTGCCAGCTCCTCCCAGAGGGGGACAACCGGGGAGCTGTTTTTT. Amino acid sequence: CASSSQRGTTGELFF. The full variable domain, completed using reference TRBV18 and TRBJ2-2, is NAGVMQNPRHLVRRRGQEARLRCSPMKGHSHVYWYRQLPEEGLKFMVYLQKENIIDESGMPKERFSAEFPKEGPSILRIQQVVRGDSAAYFCASSSQRGTTGELFFGEGSRLTVL.

The chain carries TRBV29-1 and TRBJ2-2; D might be TRBD2 (5 bases). Per the germline V gene, CDR1 is SQVTM and CDR2 is ANQGSEA. The CDR3 is 12 amino acids. Deletions cut 4 bases from V and 5 bases from J, with 8 bases between. The CDR3: CSVVGLTGELFF. In nucleotides, the CDR3 is TGCAGCGTTGTCGGACTTACCGGGGAGCTGTTTTTT.

V is TRBV28 and J is TRBJ1-4, with a tentative D call TRBD1 (5 bases). This CDR3 contains 16 residues. Germline CDR1 reads MDHEN; CDR2 reads SYDVKM. V was shortened by 5 bases and J by 0 bases, with 13 bases between the two germline ends. In nucleotides, the CDR3 is TGTGCCAGCAGTGCGGTGGGGCAAGCAACTAATGAAAAACTGTTTTTT. It is translated as CASSAVGQATNEKLFF.

The genes are TRBV5-1 and TRBJ1-3; tentatively, D is TRBD1 (6 bases). CDR3 size: 15 residues. CDR1 is SGHRS and CDR2 is YFSETQ in the germline V gene. V lost 3 bases and J 4 bases, leaving 14 bases between the germline ends. The CDR3 protein is CASSSLGTKGNTIYF. In nucleotides, the CDR3 is TGCGCCAGCAGCTCTTTAGGGACAAAGGGAAACACCATATATTTT.

V gene TRBV15 combines with J gene TRBJ1-2; perhaps TRBD1 as D (6 bases). Looked up from germline, CDR1 is LNHNV and CDR2 is YYDKDF (reference sequence). This CDR3 is built from 15 residues. Trimming stripped 1 base from V and 4 bases from J, with 13 bases between. CDR3 DNA: TGTGCCACCAGCAGAGGTCGACAGGCTATCTATGGCTACACCTTC. It codes for CATSRGRQAIYGYTF.

V is TRBV28 and J is TRBJ1-5, with D possibly TRBD1 on 6 matching bases. The length of the CDR3 is 16 residues. Germline V gene lookup returns CDR1 MDHEN and CDR2 SYDVKM. The germline V and J ends were trimmed by 3 bases and 0 bases, with 12 bases remaining between them. In nucleotides, the CDR3 is TGTGCCAGCAGTTTGGGGGCAGCCACTAGCAATCAGCCCCAGCATTTT. It yields the protein CASSLGAATSNQPQHF.

The chain is built from TRBV10-3 and TRBJ2-2, with TRBD2 identical over 9 bases. The CDR3 totals 17 residues. The ends lost 4 bases at V and 1 base at J; junction bases unmatched: 7. Germline CDR1 reads ENHRY; CDR2 reads SYGVKD. The DNA of the CDR3 is TGTGCCATCAGTGGAGGTTCAGCGGGGGGGAACACCGGGGAGCTGTTTTTT. Translation: CAISGGSAGGNTGELFF.

The chain is built from TRBV5-4 and TRBJ2-2; D uncertain. Trimming shortened V by 0 bases and J by 7 bases, and 13 bases separated the two germline ends. This CDR3 spans 15 amino acids. Germline loops: CDR1 SGHNT, CDR2 YYREEE (reference sequence). CDR3 in DNA: TGTGCCAGCAGCTTGGAAGCGTTGAGGAACGGGGAGCTGTTTTTT. This codes for CASSLEALRNGELFF.

The V and J genes are TRBV29-1 and TRBJ1-1, with 8 bases aligning to TRBD1. The germline V gene encodes CDR1 SQVTM and CDR2 ANQGSEA. J lost 5 bases, V lost 4 bases, and 9 bases had no gene match. The CDR3 sequence is 14 residues long. The CDR3 sequence: CSVARQGAGTEAFF. DNA for the CDR3: TGCAGCGTTGCACGGCAGGGGGCGGGTACTGAAGCTTTCTTT.

This rearrangement joins TRBV5-4 to TRBJ2-1, with TRBD2 matching 7 bases. The CDR3 has 15 residues. V shed 9 bases, J shed 0 bases, and the junction held 9 bases outside the gene matches. In germline, CDR1 is SGHNT, CDR2 YYREEE (reference sequence). CDR3: CAIQMGGSSYNEQFF. The CDR3 DNA follows: TGTGCCATACAAATGGGCGGGAGCTCCTACAATGAGCAGTTCTTC.

The rearrangement uses TRBV19 and TRBJ2-4; the D gene is possibly TRBD2 (6 bases). V lost 1 base and J lost 9, with 10 bases in between. The CDR3 sequence is 13 residues long. The germline V gene has CDR1 LNHDA and CDR2 SQIVND (reference sequence). CDR3 protein: CASSIVEEGIQYF. The CDR3 coding sequence is TGTGCCAGTAGTATAGTTGAGGAGGGCATTCAGTACTTC. Full variable domain (rest looked up from reference TRBV19 and TRBJ2-4): DGGITQSPKYLFRKEGQNVTLSCEQNLNHDAMYWYRQDPGQGLRLIYYSQIVNDFQKGDIAEGYSVSREKKESFPLTVTSAQKNPTAFYLCASSIVEEGIQYFGAGTRLSVL.

The V gene is TRBV6-5, the J gene TRBJ1-2, with D possibly matching TRBD1 (6 bases). The germline gives CDR1 MNHEY, CDR2 SVGAGI. Trimming took 6 bases from V and 4 from J, leaving 18 bases between them. The CDR3 is 15 residues long. In DNA form, the CDR3 reads TGTGCCAGCAGCCGTGGGTGGTTGGACAGCTATGGCTACACCTTC. Translation gives CASSRGWLDSYGYTF.

This rearrangement joins TRBV24-1 to TRBJ1-2; D gene unclear. Germline CDR1 reads KGHDR; CDR2 reads SFDVKD. The CDR3 has 16 amino acids. Trimming cost V 4 bases and J 4 bases, with 18 bases left between them. CDR3 sequence: CATSEADMPGAYGYTF. The DNA for the CDR3 is TGTGCCACCAGTGAAGCTGACATGCCGGGAGCCTATGGCTACACCTTC.

CDR3 loop: CASSSNRDNYGYTF. Here the CDR3 DNA reads TGTGCCAGCAGCTCAAACAGGGATAACTATGGCTACACCTTC. V usage is TRBV7-6 and J usage is TRBJ1-2, with D possibly matching TRBD1 (6 bases). The V gene lost 4 bases and the J gene lost 1 base, with 10 bases spanning the gap. Per germline, CDR1 SGHVS and CDR2 FNYEAQ. CDR3 length equals 14 residues.

The chain combines TRBV18 with TRBJ1-1, with TRBD1 identical over 9 bases. Germline CDR1 reads KGHSH; CDR2 reads LQKENI. CDR3 length: 15 residues. V shed 5 bases and J 1 base; nucleotides not matched to a gene: 5. As DNA, the CDR3 is TGTGCCAGCTCAACAGGGGGCTTCTCGAACACTGAAGCTTTCTTT. It is translated as CASSTGGFSNTEAFF.

V gene TRBV5-1 combines with J gene TRBJ1-1; D possibly corresponds to TRBD1 (5 bases). The CDR3 is 15 residues long. V was shortened by 1 base and J by 2 bases, with 12 bases between the two germline ends. The germline gives CDR1 SGHRS, CDR2 YFSETQ. For the CDR3, the DNA is TGCGCCAGCAGCTTGCCCACCGGGACTAACACTGAAGCTTTCTTT. Encoded protein: CASSLPTGTNTEAFF. Looking up the rest from reference TRBV5-1 and TRBJ1-1 gives the full variable domain: KAGVTQTPRYLIKTRGQQVTLSCSPISGHRSVSWYQQTPGQGLQFLFEYFSETQRNKGNFPGRFSGRQFSNSRSEMNVSTLELGDSALYLCASSLPTGTNTEAFFGQGTRLTVV.

This chain connects TRBV6-5 to TRBJ2-3; TRBD1 matches 7 bases. The CDR3 length is 14 residues. Trimming removed 8 bases from V and 1 base from J; junction bases left unmatched: 6. Germline V gene lookup returns CDR1 MNHEY and CDR2 SVGAGI. This CDR3 is CASGRGTGTDTQYF. The CDR3 DNA reads as TGTGCCAGCGGCCGTGGGACAGGCACAGATACGCAGTATTTT.

The chain uses TRBV10-2 and TRBJ1-1; D not certain. Trimming shortened V by 7 bases and J by 4 bases, and 10 bases separated the two germline ends. CDR1 and CDR2 (germline): WSHSY, SAAADI. The CDR3 is 12 amino acids. The CDR3 spells CASTEAATEAFF. CDR3 in DNA: TGCGCCAGCACAGAGGCTGCCACTGAAGCTTTCTTT.

The chain employs TRBV6-5 and TRBJ2-1; 8 bases map to TRBD1. The germline V gene encodes CDR1 MNHEY and CDR2 SVGAGI. The CDR3 consists of 15 residues. V shed 5 bases, J shed 5 bases, and the junction held 8 bases outside the gene matches. CDR3 DNA sequence: TGTGCCAGCAGTCCCCGGGACAGGAGCCACAATGAGCAGTTCTTC. This gives the protein CASSPRDRSHNEQFF.

V and J are TRBV30 and TRBJ1-2, with D possibly matching TRBD1 (5 bases). V was cut by 2 bases and J by 8 bases, with 21 bases left in between. CDR1 is GTSNPN, CDR2 SVGIG, per germline (reference sequence). The length of the CDR3 is 15 residues. CDR3 sequence: CAWSRVSRDLQGYTF. The CDR3 DNA follows: TGTGCCTGGAGTAGGGTTAGCAGGGATCTCCAAGGCTACACCTTC.

This chain joins TRBV11-2 and TRBJ2-3; D might be TRBD1 (5 bases). Per the germline V gene, CDR1 is SGHAT and CDR2 is FQNNGV. This CDR3 comprises 15 residues. Trimming took 0 bases from V and 5 from J, leaving 12 bases between them. CDR3 residues: CASSLDKGVVDTQYF. CDR3 nucleotides: TGTGCCAGCAGCTTAGATAAAGGGGTGGTAGATACGCAGTATTTT.

This chain joins TRBV4-1 and TRBJ1-4; TRBD1 is a possible D gene (6 bases). V was trimmed by 1 base and J by 0 bases, leaving 24 bases between them. In germline, CDR1 is MGHRA, CDR2 YSYEKL. The CDR3 is made up of 21 amino acids. The DNA of the CDR3 is TGCGCCAGCAGCCAAGTCCTACCTTTAGGGGGTAAAGACGCAACTAATGAAAAACTGTTTTTT. Encoded protein: CASSQVLPLGGKDATNEKLFF.

The CDR3 DNA is TGTGCCATCAGTGAGTTTCAGGGCATGAACACCGGGGAGCTGTTTTTT. This translates into CAISEFQGMNTGELFF. The gene calls are TRBV10-3 and TRBJ2-2; D is perhaps TRBD1 (5 bases). V lost 1 base, J lost 1 base, and 10 bases lay in between. In germline, CDR1 is ENHRY, CDR2 SYGVKD. This CDR3 is 16 amino acids long.

A note on this clone: Other nucleotide sequences in the sample specify the same CDR3. The V and J genes are TRBV10-3 and TRBJ1-2; no definite D call. CDR3 length: 13 amino acids. Trimming pared 2 bases from V and 2 bases from J, leaving 6 bases between. Germline V gene sequence: CDR1 ENHRY, CDR2 SYGVKD. The CDR3 sequence: CAISEGQNYGYTF. The CDR3 DNA follows: TGTGCCATCAGTGAGGGTCAGAACTATGGCTACACCTTC.